Listed below are T cell receptor beta chains from one sample, sequenced in a study of blood T cell repertoires in COVID-19. Here immunoSEQ multiplex PCR was the method, and the copy in TCRdb shows in-frame clones only, minus some. The data hold roughly 69,000 clones, with about nine tenths observed a single time. The sequencing input was peripheral blood. Receptor source: a man in his fifties or sixties with active COVID-19. Both conserved end residues are trimmed from each CDR3.

V: TRBV19; J: TRBJ1-6; CDR3: ASSFGTGEPPLH
V: TRBV7-2; J: TRBJ2-7; CDR3: ASSRGGSWEQY
V: TRBV19; J: TRBJ2-7; CDR3: ASRGQGTEEQY
V: TRBV27; J: TRBJ1-6; CDR3: ASSSRQEHYRNSPLH
V: TRBV7-3; J: TRBJ1-2; CDR3: ASSPAPTGDGYT
V: TRBV18; J: TRBJ2-1; CDR3: ASSPLPGGPGSSYNEQF
V: TRBV3-1/TRBV3-2; J: TRBJ2-1; CDR3: ASRWDSFGNEQF
V: TRBV19; J: TRBJ2-2; CDR3: ASSLLTSANTGELF
V: TRBV7-2; J: TRBJ2-1; CDR3: ASSLVGAYNEQF
V: TRBV4-1; J: TRBJ1-5; CDR3: ASSPQGLNQPQH
V: TRBV6-5; J: TRBJ2-7; CDR3: ASRPSSGSTVEQY
V: TRBV28; J: TRBJ1-1; CDR3: AMTGGEVMNTEAF
V: TRBV18; J: TRBJ2-2; CDR3: ASSPSMTGGITGELF
V: TRBV7-8; J: TRBJ2-7; CDR3: ASSYRGSSISYEQY
V: TRBV5-1; J: TRBJ2-5; CDR3: ASSPRTGVEETQY
V: TRBV7-2; J: TRBJ1-6; CDR3: ASSSRQGGSGSPLH
V: TRBV7-9; J: TRBJ2-3; CDR3: ASSLTGSTDTQY
V: TRBV4-2; J: TRBJ2-6; CDR3: ASSQAGQGRSSGANVLT
V: TRBV15; J: TRBJ1-1; CDR3: ATSRDRAGGF
V: TRBV27; J: TRBJ1-1; CDR3: ASRRDRGQNTEAF
V: TRBV2; J: TRBJ2-1; CDR3: ASSVGGSRDEQF
V: TRBV11-2; J: TRBJ2-3; CDR3: ASSSRAPDTQY
V: TRBV18; J: TRBJ2-2; CDR3: ASSVGQESTGELF
V: TRBV18; J: TRBJ2-3; CDR3: ASSPGGGRADTQY
V: TRBV13; J: TRBJ2-5; CDR3: ASSQNYQETQY
V: TRBV7-2; J: TRBJ2-3; CDR3: ASSLLAVSTDTQY
V: TRBV6-2/TRBV6-3; J: TRBJ1-5; CDR3: ASSSGQLGNQPQH
V: TRBV7-3; J: TRBJ2-1; CDR3: ASSNPSTSGRGNEQF
V: TRBV12-1; J: TRBJ1-5; CDR3: ASSFRGQPQH
V: TRBV7-9; J: TRBJ2-3; CDR3: ASSLSADTQY
V: TRBV10-3; J: TRBJ2-1; CDR3: AISEYPGGQDEQF
V: TRBV5-1; J: TRBJ2-1; CDR3: ASSLQRESYNEQF
V: TRBV4-3; J: TRBJ2-1; CDR3: ASSALQTTFNEQF
V: TRBV6-2/TRBV6-3; J: TRBJ1-5; CDR3: ASSYFGQSNQPQH
V: TRBV23-1; J: TRBJ1-1; CDR3: ASSQNKMNTEAF
V: TRBV5-4; J: TRBJ1-6; CDR3: ASSLIGQGNNSPLH
V: TRBV6-5; J: TRBJ1-3; CDR3: ASSYSRDKGNTIY
V: TRBV5-1; J: TRBJ2-1; CDR3: ASSFGTGGYSSYNEQF